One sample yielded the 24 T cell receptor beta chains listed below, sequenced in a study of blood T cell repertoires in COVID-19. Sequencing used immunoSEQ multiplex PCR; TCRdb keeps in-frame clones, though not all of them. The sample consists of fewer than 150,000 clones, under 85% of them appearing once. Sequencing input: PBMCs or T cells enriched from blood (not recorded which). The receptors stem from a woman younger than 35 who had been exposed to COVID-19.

CDR3 residues: CASSFGGRSYNEQFF. CDR3 in DNA: TGCGCCAGCAGCTTCGGCGGGAGGTCCTACAATGAGCAGTTCTTC. The chain couples TRBV5-1 to TRBJ2-1, with 8 bases identical to TRBD2. The germline gives CDR1 SGHRS, CDR2 YFSETQ. J was trimmed by 1 base and V by 2 bases; bases with no gene match: 2. CDR3 length: 15 amino acids.

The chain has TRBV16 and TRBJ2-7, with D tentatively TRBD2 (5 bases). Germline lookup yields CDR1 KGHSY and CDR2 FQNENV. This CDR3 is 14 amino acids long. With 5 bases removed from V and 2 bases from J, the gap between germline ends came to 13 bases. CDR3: CASSIRAGAYEQYF. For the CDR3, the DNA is TGTGCCAGCAGCATTCGGGCCGGGGCCTACGAGCAGTACTTC.

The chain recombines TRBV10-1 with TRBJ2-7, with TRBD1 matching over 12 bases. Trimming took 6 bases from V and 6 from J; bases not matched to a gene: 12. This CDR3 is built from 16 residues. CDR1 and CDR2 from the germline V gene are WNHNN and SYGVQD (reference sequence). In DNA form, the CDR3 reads TGCGCCAGCAGCCCAAGGGGGGGACAGGGGGCTGTCGAGCAGTACTTC. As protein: CASSPRGGQGAVEQYF.

CDR3 coding DNA: TGTGCCAGCAGCTTAGGCGGAGGGCGTCAAGAGACCCAGTACTTC. Translating gives CASSLGGGRQETQYF. The V gene is TRBV7-6, the J gene TRBJ2-5, with TRBD2 as a possible D gene (6 bases). The CDR3 runs to 15 residues. From germline, CDR1 is SGHVS and CDR2 FNYEAQ. V gave up 1 base and J gave up 2 bases, with 11 bases separating them.

The CDR3 DNA reads TGTGCCAGCAGCGGACAGGTAGACGGTGAAGCTTTCTTT. This gives the protein CASSGQVDGEAFF. The rearrangement joins TRBV12-3 or TRBV12-4 to TRBJ1-1, with TRBD1 identical over 7 bases. The CDR3 contains 13 residues. J lost 7 bases, V lost 6 bases, and 8 bases had no gene match.

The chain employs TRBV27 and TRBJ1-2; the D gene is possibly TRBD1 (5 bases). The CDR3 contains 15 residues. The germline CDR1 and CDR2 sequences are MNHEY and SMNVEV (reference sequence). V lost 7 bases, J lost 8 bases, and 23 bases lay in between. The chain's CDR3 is CASNRVPDPRGGYTF. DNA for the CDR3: TGTGCCAGCAATAGAGTACCGGACCCAAGGGGCGGCTACACCTTC.

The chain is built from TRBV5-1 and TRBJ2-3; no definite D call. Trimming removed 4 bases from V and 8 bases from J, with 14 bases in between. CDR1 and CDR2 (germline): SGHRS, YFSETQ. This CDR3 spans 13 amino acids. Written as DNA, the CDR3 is TGCGCCAGCAGCCTCTTTCTTTCCCGTACGCAGTATTTT. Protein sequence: CASSLFLSRTQYF.

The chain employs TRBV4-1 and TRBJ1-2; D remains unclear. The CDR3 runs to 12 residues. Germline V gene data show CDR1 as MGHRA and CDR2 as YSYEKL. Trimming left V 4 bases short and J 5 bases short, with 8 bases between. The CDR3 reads CASSPLKYGYTF. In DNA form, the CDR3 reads TGCGCCAGCAGCCCACTAAAATATGGCTACACCTTC.

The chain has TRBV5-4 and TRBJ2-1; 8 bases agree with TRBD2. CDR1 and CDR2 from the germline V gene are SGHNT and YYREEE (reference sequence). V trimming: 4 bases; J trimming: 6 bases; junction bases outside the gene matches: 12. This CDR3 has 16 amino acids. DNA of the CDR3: TGTGCCAGCAGCGGCTCCGGGACTAGTAGGGCCAATGAGCAGTTCTTC. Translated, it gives CASSGSGTSRANEQFF.

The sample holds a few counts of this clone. The CDR3 DNA reads as TGTGCCAGCAGCATCGCGTATGCTAACTATGGCTACACCTTC. Its translation is CASSIAYANYGYTF. The genes are TRBV2 and TRBJ1-2; unclear D gene. The CDR3 contains 14 residues. Trimming pared 6 bases from V and 0 bases from J, leaving 11 bases between. Germline V gene lookup returns CDR1 SNHLY and CDR2 FYNNEI.

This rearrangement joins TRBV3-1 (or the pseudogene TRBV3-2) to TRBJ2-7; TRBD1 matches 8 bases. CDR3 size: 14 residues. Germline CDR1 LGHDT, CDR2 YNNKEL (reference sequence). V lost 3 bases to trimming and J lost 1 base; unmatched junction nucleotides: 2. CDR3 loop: CASSQGQESYEQYF. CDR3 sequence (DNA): TGTGCCAGCAGCCAGGGACAGGAATCCTACGAGCAGTACTTC.

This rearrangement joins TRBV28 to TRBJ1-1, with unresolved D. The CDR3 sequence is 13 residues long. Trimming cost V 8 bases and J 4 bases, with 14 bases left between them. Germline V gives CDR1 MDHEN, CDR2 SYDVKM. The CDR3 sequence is CASGLGGGTEAFF. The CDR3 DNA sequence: TGTGCCAGCGGACTGGGTGGAGGCACTGAAGCTTTCTTT.

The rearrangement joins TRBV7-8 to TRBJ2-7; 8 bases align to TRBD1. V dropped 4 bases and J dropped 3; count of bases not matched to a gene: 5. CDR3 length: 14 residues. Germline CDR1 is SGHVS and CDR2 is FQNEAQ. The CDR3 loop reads CASSSGTGVYEQYF. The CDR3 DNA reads TGTGCCAGCAGCTCCGGGACAGGAGTCTACGAGCAGTACTTC.

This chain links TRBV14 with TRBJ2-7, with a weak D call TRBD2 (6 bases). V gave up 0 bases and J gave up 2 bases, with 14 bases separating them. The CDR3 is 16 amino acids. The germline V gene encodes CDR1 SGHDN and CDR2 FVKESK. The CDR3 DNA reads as TGTGCCAGCAGCCAAGATTACGGGACTGGGACCTACGAGCAGTACTTC. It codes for CASSQDYGTGTYEQYF.

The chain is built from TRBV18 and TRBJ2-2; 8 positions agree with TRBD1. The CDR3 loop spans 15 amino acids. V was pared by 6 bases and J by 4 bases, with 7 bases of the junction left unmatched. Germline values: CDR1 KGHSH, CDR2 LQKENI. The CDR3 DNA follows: TGTGCCAGCTCGGCCGGGACAGGCAGCACCGGGGAGCTGTTTTTT. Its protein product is CASSAGTGSTGELFF.

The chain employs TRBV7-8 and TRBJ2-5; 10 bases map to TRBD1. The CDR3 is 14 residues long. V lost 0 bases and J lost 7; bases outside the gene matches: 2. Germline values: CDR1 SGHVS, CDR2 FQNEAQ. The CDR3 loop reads CASSLARTGGTQYF. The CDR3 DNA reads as TGTGCCAGCAGCTTAGCCCGGACAGGGGGGACCCAGTACTTC.

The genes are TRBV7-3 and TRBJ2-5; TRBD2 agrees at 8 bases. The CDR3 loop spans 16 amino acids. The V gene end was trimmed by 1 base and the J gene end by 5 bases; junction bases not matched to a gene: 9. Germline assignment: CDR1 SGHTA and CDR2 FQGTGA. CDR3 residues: CASSLIVSGNCETQYF. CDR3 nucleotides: TGTGCCAGCAGCTTAATAGTTAGCGGGAATTGCGAGACCCAGTACTTC.

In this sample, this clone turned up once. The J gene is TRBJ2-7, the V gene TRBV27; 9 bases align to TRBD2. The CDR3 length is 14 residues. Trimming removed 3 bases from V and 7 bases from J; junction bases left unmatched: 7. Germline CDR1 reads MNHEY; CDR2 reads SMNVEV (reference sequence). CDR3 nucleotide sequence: TGTGCCAGCAGTTTCGGGGCGGGAGGGGGTGAGCAGTACTTC. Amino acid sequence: CASSFGAGGGEQYF.

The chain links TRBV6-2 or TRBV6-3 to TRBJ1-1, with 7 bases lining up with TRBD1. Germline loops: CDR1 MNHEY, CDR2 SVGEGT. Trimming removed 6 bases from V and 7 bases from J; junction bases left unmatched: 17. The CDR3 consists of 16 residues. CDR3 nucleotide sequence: TGTGCCAGCAGCCTTACCCCGCAGACAGGGAGGATTGAAGCTTTCTTT. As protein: CASSLTPQTGRIEAFF.

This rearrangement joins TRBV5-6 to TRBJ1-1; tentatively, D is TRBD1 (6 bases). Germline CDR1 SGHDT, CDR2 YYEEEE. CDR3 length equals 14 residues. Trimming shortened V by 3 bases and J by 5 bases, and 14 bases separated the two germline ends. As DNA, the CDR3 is TGTGCCAGCAGCTCGCAGGGGCTGAGAACTGAAGCTTTCTTT. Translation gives CASSSQGLRTEAFF.

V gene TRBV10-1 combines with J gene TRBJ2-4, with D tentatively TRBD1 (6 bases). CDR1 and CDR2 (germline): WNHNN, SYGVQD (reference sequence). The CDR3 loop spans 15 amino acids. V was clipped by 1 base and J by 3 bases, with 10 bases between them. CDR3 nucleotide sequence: TGCGCCAGCAGTGAGTTCAGGGGCGACAAAAACATTCAGTACTTC. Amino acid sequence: CASSEFRGDKNIQYF.

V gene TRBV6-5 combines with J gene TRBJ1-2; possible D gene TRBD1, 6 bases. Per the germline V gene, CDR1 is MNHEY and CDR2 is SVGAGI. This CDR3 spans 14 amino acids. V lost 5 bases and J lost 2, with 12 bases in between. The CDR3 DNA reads TGTGCCAGCAGTCCCCCGACAGGAAACTATGGCTACACCTTC. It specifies CASSPPTGNYGYTF.

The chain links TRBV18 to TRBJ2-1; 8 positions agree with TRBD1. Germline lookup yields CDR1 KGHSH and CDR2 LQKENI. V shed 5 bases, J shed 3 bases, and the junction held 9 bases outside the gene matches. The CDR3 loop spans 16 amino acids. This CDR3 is CASSGIRQGNYNEQFF. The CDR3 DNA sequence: TGTGCCAGCTCAGGGATCCGACAGGGGAACTACAATGAGCAGTTCTTC.

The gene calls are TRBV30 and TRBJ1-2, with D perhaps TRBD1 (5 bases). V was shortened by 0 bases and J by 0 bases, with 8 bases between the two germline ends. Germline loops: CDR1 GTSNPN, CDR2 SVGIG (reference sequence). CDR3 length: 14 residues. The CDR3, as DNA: TGTGCCTGGAGTGTGTGGGGCTCTAACTATGGCTACACCTTC. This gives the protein CAWSVWGSNYGYTF.